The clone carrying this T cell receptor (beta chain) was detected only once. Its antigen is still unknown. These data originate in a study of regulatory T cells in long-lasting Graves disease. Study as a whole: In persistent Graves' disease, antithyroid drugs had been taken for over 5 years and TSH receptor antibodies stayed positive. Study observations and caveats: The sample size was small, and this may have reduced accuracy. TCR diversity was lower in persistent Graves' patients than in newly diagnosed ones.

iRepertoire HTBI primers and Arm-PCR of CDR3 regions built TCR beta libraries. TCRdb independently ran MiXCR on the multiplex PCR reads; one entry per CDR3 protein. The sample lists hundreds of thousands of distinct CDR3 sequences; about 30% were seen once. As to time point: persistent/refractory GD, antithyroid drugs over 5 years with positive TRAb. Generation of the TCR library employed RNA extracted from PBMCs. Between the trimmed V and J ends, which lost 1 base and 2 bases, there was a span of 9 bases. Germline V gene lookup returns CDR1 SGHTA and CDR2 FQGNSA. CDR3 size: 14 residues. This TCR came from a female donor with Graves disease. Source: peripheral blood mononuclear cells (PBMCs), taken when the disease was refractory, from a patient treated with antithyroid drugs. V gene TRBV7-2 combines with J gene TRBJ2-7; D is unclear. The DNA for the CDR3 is TGTGCCAGCAGCTTAGTTGTCTTTCCCTACGAGCAGTACTTC. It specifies CASSLVVFPYEQYF.